A selection of T cell receptor beta chains follows, all from one sample in a study of vaccination and CD4 T cells after COVID-19. TCRdb called the PCR reads again in MiXCR, with one record for every CDR3 protein. This table holds more than 6,000 distinct CDR3 sequences, approximately 33% found once. Their antigens remain unidentified. The material sequenced was CD4+ T cells from blood, cultured in vitro. The receptors derive from a human donor in good health. Each CDR3 is given with its conserved first and last residue. Fields, in order: D gene, J gene, clone size, V gene, CDR3 DNA, CDR3 protein. The D gene is left open where the match is weak. Rows give clone size only sometimes, using once, few, many, or a class for an expanded clone.

d_gene: NA; j_gene: TRBJ1-5; abundance: NA; v_gene: TRBV12-3/TRBV12-4; CDR3nt: TGTGCCAGCAGTTTATCCGCGGAAGGGCAGCCCCAGCATTTT; CDR3aa: CASSLSAEGQPQHF
d_gene: TRBD1; j_gene: TRBJ2-7; abundance: NA; v_gene: TRBV18; CDR3nt: TGTGCCAGCTCACCTCTCGAAACAGGGGGCGAGCAGTACTTC; CDR3aa: CASSPLETGGEQYF
d_gene: NA; j_gene: TRBJ2-2; abundance: few; v_gene: TRBV6-5; CDR3nt: TGTGCCAGCAGTTCTTCCGCCGGGGGCACCGGGGAGCTGTTTTTT; CDR3aa: CASSSSAGGTGELFF
d_gene: NA; j_gene: TRBJ2-7; abundance: few; v_gene: TRBV20-1; CDR3nt: TGCAGTGCCCCCACCACCGGGGGCTACGAGCAGTACTTC; CDR3aa: CSAPTTGGYEQYF
d_gene: NA; j_gene: TRBJ2-3; abundance: NA; v_gene: TRBV10-3; CDR3nt: TGTGCCATCGCCCCGAACACAGATACGCAGTATTTT; CDR3aa: CAIAPNTDTQYF
d_gene: TRBD2; j_gene: TRBJ2-1; abundance: NA; v_gene: TRBV20-1; CDR3nt: TGCAGTGTTCGGGGACTAGCGGGACTCAGCTCCTACAATGAGCAGTTCTTC; CDR3aa: CSVRGLAGLSSYNEQFF
d_gene: NA; j_gene: TRBJ1-6; abundance: NA; v_gene: TRBV6-1; CDR3nt: TGTGCCAGCAGTCGGACAGTCGGTCAAAGGGCACCCCTCCACTTT; CDR3aa: CASSRTVGQRAPLHF
d_gene: NA; j_gene: TRBJ2-1; abundance: few; v_gene: TRBV2; CDR3nt: TGTGCCAGCAGTGAACGGGGTTTTAATGAGCAGTTCTTC; CDR3aa: CASSERGFNEQFF
d_gene: TRBD1; j_gene: TRBJ2-7; abundance: NA; v_gene: TRBV6-2/TRBV6-3; CDR3nt: TGTGCCAGCAGGCCGACAGGGGGGAACTCCTACGAGCAGTACTTC; CDR3aa: CASRPTGGNSYEQYF
d_gene: TRBD1; j_gene: TRBJ1-6; abundance: NA; v_gene: TRBV14; CDR3nt: TGTGCCAGCAGCCAAGCTGGCACAGGGGCGAGAAATTCACCCCTCCACTTT; CDR3aa: CASSQAGTGARNSPLHF
d_gene: TRBD2; j_gene: TRBJ2-7; abundance: NA; v_gene: TRBV20-1; CDR3nt: TGCAGTGCTAGGCTGGCGGGGGGAACCTACGAGCAGTACTTC; CDR3aa: CSARLAGGTYEQYF
d_gene: NA; j_gene: TRBJ1-2; abundance: NA; v_gene: TRBV20-1; CDR3nt: TGCAGTGCTAGGCTCGGGGTAGGCTACACCTTC; CDR3aa: CSARLGVGYTF
d_gene: NA; j_gene: TRBJ1-1; abundance: few; v_gene: TRBV6-2/TRBV6-3; CDR3nt: TGTGCCAGCAGTTCGCCCCCCACTCCTGAAGCTTTCTTT; CDR3aa: CASSSPPTPEAFF
d_gene: NA; j_gene: TRBJ1-1; abundance: NA; v_gene: TRBV20-1; CDR3nt: TGCAGTGCTGCTAGGGACGGTTACCCTGGGTCTTTCTTT; CDR3aa: CSAARDGYPGSFF
d_gene: NA; j_gene: TRBJ1-1; abundance: few; v_gene: TRBV20-1; CDR3nt: TGCAGTGCTTTTACGGTGGGGACTGAAGCTTTCTTT; CDR3aa: CSAFTVGTEAFF
d_gene: NA; j_gene: TRBJ1-1; abundance: few; v_gene: TRBV7-8; CDR3nt: TGTGCCAGCGGCTCTCGTACGAACACTGAAGCTTTCTTT; CDR3aa: CASGSRTNTEAFF
d_gene: TRBD1; j_gene: TRBJ2-5; abundance: NA; v_gene: TRBV7-9; CDR3nt: TGTGCCAGCAGCTTATTGGGACAGGGTCGCCAAGAGACCCAGTACTTC; CDR3aa: CASSLLGQGRQETQYF
d_gene: NA; j_gene: TRBJ2-5; abundance: NA; v_gene: TRBV5-4; CDR3nt: TGTGCCAGCAGCTTGGGGGGGTCTTCTCCAGAGACCCAGTACTTC; CDR3aa: CASSLGGSSPETQYF
d_gene: NA; j_gene: TRBJ1-6; abundance: few; v_gene: TRBV2; CDR3nt: TGTGCCAGCAGTGATCGCGGGGCGAATTCACCCCTCCACTTT; CDR3aa: CASSDRGANSPLHF
d_gene: TRBD2; j_gene: TRBJ2-2; abundance: few; v_gene: TRBV6-2/TRBV6-3; CDR3nt: TGTGCCACCGGGGGGGGCCAGACCGGGGAGCTGTTTTTT; CDR3aa: CATGGGQTGELFF
d_gene: TRBD1; j_gene: TRBJ2-7; abundance: few; v_gene: TRBV2; CDR3nt: TGTGCCAGTATCAGGGGGCTGGGCTACGAGCAGTACTTC; CDR3aa: CASIRGLGYEQYF
d_gene: NA; j_gene: TRBJ1-2; abundance: few; v_gene: TRBV5-4; CDR3nt: TGTGCCAGCAGCTTTGTCGGTAGCGGCTATGGCTACACCTTC; CDR3aa: CASSFVGSGYGYTF
d_gene: TRBD2; j_gene: TRBJ2-3; abundance: few; v_gene: TRBV7-2; CDR3nt: TGTGCCAGCAGCTTAGGAGGGACTAGCGGAACAGATACGCAGTATTTT; CDR3aa: CASSLGGTSGTDTQYF
d_gene: TRBD2; j_gene: TRBJ2-7; abundance: NA; v_gene: TRBV7-9; CDR3nt: TGTGCCAGCAGCTTCGGACTAGGTTCTTACGAGCAGTACTTC; CDR3aa: CASSFGLGSYEQYF
d_gene: TRBD1; j_gene: TRBJ2-1; abundance: few; v_gene: TRBV11-2; CDR3nt: TGTGCCAGCAGCGTAGACAGGGGCTCGAATGAGCAGTTCTTC; CDR3aa: CASSVDRGSNEQFF
d_gene: NA; j_gene: TRBJ2-1; abundance: NA; v_gene: TRBV11-2; CDR3nt: TGTGCCAGCATCAACAGACTAGGCTCCTACAATGAGCAGTTCTTC; CDR3aa: CASINRLGSYNEQFF
d_gene: NA; j_gene: TRBJ2-3; abundance: NA; v_gene: TRBV19; CDR3nt: TGTGCCAGTAGTACTGGGCGGGGCAGGTCGCACACAGATACGCAGTATTTT; CDR3aa: CASSTGRGRSHTDTQYF
d_gene: NA; j_gene: TRBJ1-5; abundance: NA; v_gene: TRBV7-9; CDR3nt: TGTGCCAGCAGCTTAATGGCAGGGGTAAGGACAGGCAATCAGCCCCAGCATTTT; CDR3aa: CASSLMAGVRTGNQPQHF
d_gene: NA; j_gene: TRBJ1-1; abundance: NA; v_gene: TRBV7-2; CDR3nt: TGTGCCAGCAGCTCGGTTGGAACTGAAGCTTTCTTT; CDR3aa: CASSSVGTEAFF
d_gene: NA; j_gene: TRBJ2-6; abundance: NA; v_gene: TRBV7-2; CDR3nt: TGTGCCAGCAGCTTATCTCGGGTGACCAACGTCCTGACTTTC; CDR3aa: CASSLSRVTNVLTF
d_gene: NA; j_gene: TRBJ1-1; abundance: NA; v_gene: TRBV19; CDR3nt: TGTGCCAGTAGTATCAGGGGCAGGAACACTGAAGCTTTCTTT; CDR3aa: CASSIRGRNTEAFF
d_gene: NA; j_gene: TRBJ1-1; abundance: NA; v_gene: TRBV19; CDR3nt: TGTGCCAGTAGTACGCCTGGACTACCCCTTTTCCCTGAAGCTTTCTTT; CDR3aa: CASSTPGLPLFPEAFF
d_gene: NA; j_gene: TRBJ1-2; abundance: NA; v_gene: TRBV30; CDR3nt: TGTGCCTGGAGTAGGAGTGTGGATGGCTACACCTTC; CDR3aa: CAWSRSVDGYTF
d_gene: NA; j_gene: TRBJ2-2; abundance: NA; v_gene: TRBV6-1; CDR3nt: TGTGCCAGCAGCCGGAGGGCCGGGGAGCTGTTTTTT; CDR3aa: CASSRRAGELFF
d_gene: NA; j_gene: TRBJ1-5; abundance: NA; v_gene: TRBV30; CDR3nt: TGTGCCTGGAGTGGGGGGGGCAGCGGGGTAAACAATCAGCCCCAGCATTTT; CDR3aa: CAWSGGGSGVNNQPQHF
d_gene: TRBD1; j_gene: TRBJ1-2; abundance: once; v_gene: TRBV2; CDR3nt: TGTGCCAGCAGTGTTGACAGGGGGAATAACTATGGCTACACCTTC; CDR3aa: CASSVDRGNNYGYTF
d_gene: NA; j_gene: TRBJ1-2; abundance: few; v_gene: TRBV28; CDR3nt: TGTGCCAGCAGGCTCGGGACACGAACTGTTGGCTACACCTTC; CDR3aa: CASRLGTRTVGYTF